This T cell receptor beta chain derives from a study of beta chain features in type 1 diabetes. Study background: What patients shared with healthy donors was a similar profile of age, gender and cell yields.

Sequenced material consisted of expressed TCRB transcripts (all of the isolated RNA was reverse transcribed). The assay was immunoSEQ multiplex PCR, and TCRdb's table has in-frame clones only and misses some. The sample lists almost 350,000 clones; about 20% were seen once. This CDR3 contains 15 residues. Germline CDR1 reads ENHRY; CDR2 reads SYGVKD. V shed 8 bases and J shed 7 bases, with 23 bases lying between them. Sorted populations were all over 98% pure. Only a few counts were recorded for this clone. The gene calls are TRBV10-3 and TRBJ1-2; D unresolved. This sequence was found in a woman under 30 in good health. The sample was naive CD4+ T cells from blood. CDR3 amino acids: CAIGPIQEGSVGYTF. The CDR3 DNA reads TGTGCCATCGGACCCATACAAGAGGGATCGGTTGGCTACACCTTC.